This entry lists 19 T cell receptor beta chains sequenced from one sample in a study of Ad26.COV2.S vaccination and SARS-CoV-2 variants. Treatment defined: around 19 received Ad26.COV2.S at low or high dose, single or two shots; roughly five received placebo; per-sample allocation not given. Specimen acquisition occurred on day 63 following the initial vaccine or placebo injection. Only in-frame clones appear in the TCRdb table, and some are missing; sequencing was by immunoSEQ multiplex PCR. The sample holds under 500,000 clones, 80% to 95% seen once. The material was peripheral blood, obtained in a trial of Ad26.COV2.S vaccine versus placebo. The source of these receptors is a person aged 18-60 years who received the Ad26.COV2.S COVID-19 vaccine or a placebo.

The genes are TRBV27 and TRBJ2-1, with unresolved D. Per the germline V gene, CDR1 is MNHEY and CDR2 is SMNVEV (reference sequence). CDR3 length: 15 amino acids. Trimming took off 3 bases at V and 9 bases at J, with 18 bases between the two ends. The CDR3 is CASSFGPYQYGEQFF. CDR3 nucleotides: TGTGCCAGCAGTTTCGGCCCCTACCAGTACGGTGAGCAGTTCTTC.

Only one count was recorded for this clone. V usage is TRBV5-8 and J usage is TRBJ2-1; 8 bases map to TRBD1. Germline CDR1 SGHTS, CDR2 YDEGEE. The CDR3 loop spans 15 amino acids. V lost 1 base, J lost 5 bases, and 5 bases stayed unmatched. The CDR3 bases are TGTGCCAGCAGCTTGACCCGGACAGGGAACAATGAGCAGTTCTTC. Its translation: CASSLTRTGNNEQFF.

This rearrangement joins TRBV6-2 or TRBV6-3 to TRBJ1-1, with D unclear. Germline-derived CDR1 and CDR2 are MNHEY and SVGEGT. Trimming pared 2 bases from V and 1 base from J, leaving 8 bases between. CDR3 length: 14 amino acids. The CDR3, as DNA: TGTGCCAGCAGTTACGTCAGCAGGAACACTGAAGCTTTCTTT. Protein sequence: CASSYVSRNTEAFF.

The J gene is TRBJ1-1, the V gene TRBV4-1; weak D call: TRBD1 (6 bases). Germline V CDR1 and CDR2: MGHRA, YSYEKL. Trimming stripped 0 bases from V and 0 bases from J, with 8 bases between. This CDR3 comprises 15 residues. CDR3 in DNA: TGCGCCAGCAGCCAAGATCAGGGGTTGAACACTGAAGCTTTCTTT. Translation: CASSQDQGLNTEAFF.

The rearrangement uses TRBV21-1 and TRBJ2-7. TRBV21-1 is a pseudogene. The CDR3 extends over 16 amino acids. DNA of the CDR3: TGTGCCAGCAGCAAAGGGGGCGGGTCGGAAACCTACGAGCAGTACTTC. Translation: CASSKGGGSETYEQYF.

This chain's CDR3 is CASSLVGSGGFENEKLFF. The CDR3 DNA sequence: TGTGCCAGCAGCTTAGTAGGCTCGGGGGGATTTGAAAATGAAAAACTGTTTTTT. The chain joins TRBV7-9 to TRBJ1-4, with TRBD1 as a possible D gene (5 bases). CDR1 SEHNR and CDR2 FQNEAQ come from the germline V gene (reference sequence). The CDR3 is 18 residues long. V was pared by 1 base and J by 5 bases, with 20 bases between.

The chain couples TRBV9 to TRBJ2-7; TRBD2 agrees at 8 bases. Trimming at V came to 2 bases and at J to 2 bases, leaving 12 bases not matched to a gene. This CDR3 contains 17 residues. Germline assignment: CDR1 SGDLS and CDR2 YYNGEE. CDR3 amino acids: CASSVQYLQRGPYEQYF. The CDR3, as DNA: TGTGCCAGCAGCGTCCAATACCTCCAGCGGGGGCCCTACGAGCAGTACTTC.

V usage is TRBV10-3 and J usage is TRBJ2-1, with a weak D call TRBD1 (6 bases). V lost 7 bases and J 7 bases, leaving 17 bases between the germline ends. The CDR3 is 14 residues long. Germline V gene sequence: CDR1 ENHRY, CDR2 SYGVKD. Here the CDR3 reads CAIIRAGVWNEQFF. The CDR3 DNA follows: TGTGCCATCATCCGCGCAGGGGTGTGGAATGAGCAGTTCTTC.

The gene calls are TRBV9 and TRBJ2-3, with 9 bases aligning to TRBD2. J lost 2 bases, V lost 7 bases, and 5 bases had no gene match. The germline CDR1 and CDR2 sequences are SGDLS and YYNGEE. This CDR3 spans 14 amino acids. This CDR3 is CASFSGRATDTQYF. The DNA of the CDR3 is TGTGCCAGCTTTAGCGGGAGAGCCACAGATACGCAGTATTTT.

The V and J genes are TRBV18 and TRBJ1-5; D call uncertain. The CDR3 covers 13 residues. From germline, CDR1 is KGHSH and CDR2 LQKENI. V lost 0 bases and J lost 5, with 5 bases in between. CDR3 sequence reads: CASSPPSDQPQHF. Written as DNA, the CDR3 is TGTGCCAGCTCACCACCTTCCGATCAGCCCCAGCATTTT.

This chain uses TRBV12-5 with TRBJ1-3; TRBD1 aligns across 9 bases. The CDR3 totals 16 residues. Germline trimming cut 0 bases from V and 0 bases from J; bases unmatched to any gene: 0. The germline gives CDR1 LGHNT, CDR2 FRNRAP. CDR3 region: CASGLVQGASGNTIYF. In DNA form, the CDR3 reads TGTGCTAGTGGTTTGGTACAGGGGGCCTCTGGAAACACCATATATTTT.

The chain joins TRBV19 to TRBJ1-3; D not resolved. Germline V lookup: CDR1 LNHDA, CDR2 SQIVND (reference sequence). The CDR3 runs 17 residues. Between the trimmed V and J ends, which lost 3 bases and 0 bases, there was a span of 15 bases. This CDR3 is CASSIPGGTFSGNTIYF. Here the CDR3 DNA reads TGTGCCAGTAGTATCCCCGGCGGAACCTTCTCTGGAAACACCATATATTTT.

The chain combines TRBV19 with TRBJ1-4; D is ambiguous. Between the trimmed V and J ends, which lost 7 bases and 7 bases, there was a span of 19 bases. The CDR3 runs to 15 residues. Germline lookup yields CDR1 LNHDA and CDR2 SQIVND (reference sequence). CDR3 in DNA: TGTGCCAGTACCGCCCTCGGGGTCGGGATTGAAAAACTGTTTTTT. Translated: CASTALGVGIEKLFF.

V is TRBV27 and J is TRBJ2-1; the D gene is possibly TRBD1 (6 bases). Deletions cut 2 bases from V and 1 base from J, with 6 bases between. Germline values: CDR1 MNHEY, CDR2 SMNVEV (reference sequence). The CDR3 extends over 14 amino acids. CDR3 protein: CASSLRGSYNEQFF. The CDR3, as DNA: TGTGCCAGCAGTTTAAGGGGGTCCTACAATGAGCAGTTCTTC.

The chain combines TRBV7-2 with TRBJ2-5; D is uncertain. The germline V and J ends were trimmed by 6 bases and 0 bases, with 11 bases remaining between them. Germline V gene sequence: CDR1 SGHTA, CDR2 FQGNSA. The CDR3 has 14 amino acids. The CDR3 here is CASSPTAYQETQYF. As DNA, the CDR3 is TGTGCCAGCAGTCCAACAGCTTACCAAGAGACCCAGTACTTC.

The chain uses TRBV18 and TRBJ1-5; D not resolved. V was cut by 6 bases and J by 1 base, with 10 bases left in between. CDR1 and CDR2 from the germline V gene are KGHSH and LQKENI. CDR3 length: 14 residues. The CDR3 loop reads CASSRTHSNQPQHF. The CDR3 DNA follows: TGTGCCAGCTCGCGAACCCACAGCAATCAGCCCCAGCATTTT.

V gene TRBV11-2 combines with J gene TRBJ1-2, with no clear D. The germline V gene has CDR1 SGHAT and CDR2 FQNNGV. This CDR3 contains 12 residues. V lost 5 bases and J lost 8, with 12 bases in between. The CDR3 loop reads CASSGSAAGYTF. The CDR3 region has the DNA TGTGCCAGCAGCGGCTCGGCGGCGGGCTACACCTTC.

The rearrangement links TRBV3-1 (or the pseudogene TRBV3-2) to TRBJ1-5, with a weak D call TRBD1 (6 bases). This CDR3 has 13 amino acids. V lost 1 base and J lost 7, with 8 bases in between. Germline values: CDR1 LGHDT, CDR2 YNNKEL (reference sequence). The CDR3 loop reads CASSQGTAQPQHF. The CDR3 coding sequence is TGTGCCAGCAGCCAAGGGACAGCCCAGCCCCAGCATTTT.

The chain employs TRBV10-1 and TRBJ1-2; no clear D gene. The V end was cut by 1 base, the J end by 0 bases, with 6 bases between. Germline V gene data show CDR1 as WNHNN and CDR2 as SYGVQD (reference sequence). This CDR3 is 14 amino acids long. CDR3 protein: CASSEWGANYGYTF. Here the CDR3 DNA reads TGCGCCAGCAGTGAGTGGGGAGCTAACTATGGCTACACCTTC.